These 26 T cell receptor beta chains were sequenced from one sample in a study of T cell repertoires in cytomegalovirus infection (dated by TCRdb to the late 2010s). The antigens these receptors bind are not known. This specimen's treatment or condition label, per the study, means: in vitro stimulation with specific CMV peptide epitopes to enrich CMV-specific T cells. Sequencing took place on an Illumina HiSeq 1500. In-frame beta chains were kept once TCRdb had trimmed the public reads at Q25 with fastp and called clones with MiXCR. Every CDR3 protein is listed once, alongside the most common genes and DNA of its rows. The sample yields about 83,000 distinct CDR3 sequences; approximately 46% were counted once. Of the sample, more than 80% is held by the ten largest clones. Sequenced here: CD8+ T cells from cultured PBMCs, sampled from culture after CMV antigen stimulation. These receptors came from a human donor in good health (CMV status not recorded). Some clones in this sample may be carry-over from other donors' samples.

This sequence joins TRBV3-1 and TRBJ2-1; 14 bases are a match to TRBD2. V gave up 4 bases and J gave up 5 bases; unmatched junction bases: 7. This CDR3 has 17 residues. Germline loops: CDR1 LGHDT, CDR2 YNNKEL (reference sequence). DNA for the CDR3: TGTGCCAGCAGCCTAGGGACTAGCGGGAGTGACAACAATGAGCAGTTCTTC. Amino acids: CASSLGTSGSDNNEQFF.

This clonotype was recorded a few times. The V and J genes are TRBV7-9 and TRBJ2-1; 8 nucleotides match TRBD2. V shed 4 bases and J 4 bases; nucleotides not matched to a gene: 3. Germline CDR1 reads SEHNR; CDR2 reads FQNEAQ (reference sequence). The CDR3 has 14 amino acids. The CDR3 DNA follows: TGTGCCAGCAGCTGGGAGCGGGAGTACAATGAGCAGTTCTTC. Translating gives CASSWEREYNEQFF.

This chain joins TRBV5-1 and TRBJ2-5, with D perhaps matching TRBD2 (7 bases). Germline lookup yields CDR1 SGHRS and CDR2 YFSETQ. The CDR3 loop spans 15 amino acids. V was cut by 3 bases and J by 2 bases, with 14 bases left in between. CDR3 bases: TGCGCCAGCAGCTCCGTCGAGGGGGGGCAAGAGACCCAGTACTTC. Translated, it gives CASSSVEGGQETQYF.

This clonotype was picked up a small number of times. The CDR3 DNA reads as TGTGCCAGCCACAGGGACAGTGGAAAATACAATGAGCAGTTCTTC. Protein: CASHRDSGKYNEQFF. This chain links TRBV12-3 or TRBV12-4 with TRBJ2-1, with TRBD1 matching 7 bases. The trim removed 8 bases at V and 4 bases at J, leaving 11 bases unmatched. The CDR3 runs 15 residues.

The chain has TRBV4-2 and TRBJ1-1; no clear D gene. Trimming removed 1 base at V and 3 bases at J, with 9 bases between. Germline CDR1 and CDR2: LGHNA and YNFKEQ. The CDR3 length is 14 residues. The CDR3 DNA is TGTGCCAGCAGCCAAGGGGTTGGGGACACTGAAGCTTTCTTT. It codes for CASSQGVGDTEAFF.

The CDR3 spells CASSLASGDQETQYF. For the CDR3, the DNA is TGTGCCAGCAGTTTGGCTAGCGGGGACCAAGAGACCCAGTACTTC. The chain combines TRBV28 with TRBJ2-5, with 9 bases lining up with TRBD2. The CDR3 consists of 15 residues. The ends lost 3 bases at V and 0 bases at J; junction bases unmatched: 2. Per germline, CDR1 MDHEN and CDR2 SYDVKM.

The genes are TRBV7-9 and TRBJ2-7, with D uncertain. Germline CDR1 reads SEHNR; CDR2 reads FQNEAQ (reference sequence). Trimming removed 5 bases at V and 1 base at J, with 3 bases between. The CDR3 sequence is 11 residues long. The CDR3 bases are TGTGCCAGCAGCGCTTCCTACGAGCAGTACTTC. As protein: CASSASYEQYF.

The genes are TRBV11-2 and TRBJ1-2; D gene ambiguous. Trimming cost V 4 bases and J 2 bases, with 8 bases left between them. CDR1 SGHAT and CDR2 FQNNGV come from the germline V gene. This CDR3 is built from 13 residues. CDR3: CASSSGGNYGYTF. CDR3 bases: TGTGCCAGCAGCTCCGGTGGGAACTATGGCTACACCTTC.

The chain carries TRBV7-3 and TRBJ1-6; tentatively, D is TRBD1 (5 bases). V lost 5 bases and J 10 bases, leaving 12 bases between the germline ends. This CDR3 has 13 amino acids. The V gene's germline CDR1 is SGHTA and CDR2 FQGTGA. The CDR3 sequence is CASSAGGGSPLHF. CDR3 nucleotide sequence: TGTGCCAGCAGCGCTGGGGGTGGGTCACCCCTCCACTTT.

In this sample, this clonotype turned up a few times. The chain combines TRBV19 with TRBJ2-7; TRBD1 aligns across 9 bases. CDR3 size: 14 residues. V gave up 5 bases and J gave up 9 bases; unmatched junction bases: 11. CDR1 is LNHDA, CDR2 SQIVND, per germline (reference sequence). The chain's CDR3 is CASSLAGTGRGQYF. Written as DNA, the CDR3 is TGTGCCAGTAGTTTGGCCGGGACAGGGCGGGGGCAGTACTTC. The whole variable domain, remainder taken from reference TRBV19 and TRBJ2-7, is DGGITQSPKYLFRKEGQNVTLSCEQNLNHDAMYWYRQDPGQGLRLIYYSQIVNDFQKGDIAEGYSVSREKKESFPLTVTSAQKNPTAFYLCASSLAGTGRGQYFGPGTRLTVT.

The CDR3 loop reads CASSPYGTDSNYGYTF. The CDR3 DNA reads as TGTGCCAGCAGCCCATACGGGACAGATTCTAACTATGGCTACACCTTC. This chain links TRBV7-3 with TRBJ1-2, with TRBD1 identical over 7 bases. The junction had 9 bases not matched to a gene; V was cut back by 5 bases and J by 0 bases. Germline values: CDR1 SGHTA, CDR2 FQGTGA. This CDR3 region has 16 residues.

This clonotype was seen a few times. The chain joins TRBV15 to TRBJ2-1; D possibly corresponds to TRBD2 (5 bases). The germline V gene has CDR1 LNHNV and CDR2 YYDKDF (reference sequence). The CDR3 spans 16 residues. V was clipped by 3 bases and J by 6 bases, with 18 bases between them. CDR3: CATSRPRGSRFNEQFF. In DNA, the CDR3 is TGTGCCACCAGCAGGCCCCGGGGTAGTCGTTTCAATGAGCAGTTCTTC.

V and J are TRBV7-9 and TRBJ1-3; D is unresolved. The CDR3 is 17 residues long. CDR1 SEHNR and CDR2 FQNEAQ come from the germline V gene (reference sequence). V lost 4 bases, J lost 7 bases, and 23 bases lay in between. This CDR3 is CASSYSKPREGRNTIYF. Written as DNA, the CDR3 is TGTGCCAGCAGCTATAGCAAGCCGCGGGAAGGTCGCAACACCATATATTTT.

This clonotype has ten or more counts. The V gene is TRBV7-8, the J gene TRBJ2-7, with unresolved D. The CDR3 covers 14 residues. V was cut by 4 bases and J by 5 bases, with 15 bases left in between. Germline V gives CDR1 SGHVS, CDR2 FQNEAQ. The CDR3 nucleotides read TGTGCCAGCAGCTCAGACACCCCTGGCAACGAGCAGTACTTC. As protein: CASSSDTPGNEQYF.

This clonotype turned up a few times. V and J are TRBV7-6 and TRBJ2-7; D gene unclear. There are 14 residues in the CDR3. CDR1 and CDR2 from the germline V gene are SGHVS and FNYEAQ. The germline V and J ends were trimmed by 7 bases and 2 bases, with 15 bases remaining between them. This CDR3 reads CASTRAEEAYEQYF. The CDR3 DNA reads as TGTGCCAGCACCCGGGCTGAAGAGGCCTACGAGCAGTACTTC.

The chain has TRBV29-1 and TRBJ1-5; 7 bases are a match to TRBD1. The germline gives CDR1 SQVTM, CDR2 ANQGSEA. This CDR3 contains 13 residues. The V and J ends lost 4 bases and 9 bases, in that order; junction bases with no gene match: 9. The CDR3 DNA reads TGCAGCGTTGGAGGACAGGCACGGGGGCCCCAGCATTTT. As protein: CSVGGQARGPQHF.

This clonotype came up a few times. This CDR3 reads CASRRLGLADSYEQYF. As DNA, the CDR3 is TGTGCCAGCAGGCGGTTAGGACTAGCCGACTCCTACGAGCAGTACTTC. The V and J genes are TRBV27 and TRBJ2-7; 8 nucleotides match TRBD2. The CDR3 runs to 16 residues. The junction had 10 bases not matched to a gene; V was cut back by 6 bases and J by 0 bases. Looked up from germline, CDR1 is MNHEY and CDR2 is SMNVEV (reference sequence).

The chain combines TRBV27 with TRBJ2-1; 11 bases match TRBD2. CDR3 size: 15 residues. V gave up 6 bases and J gave up 7 bases; unmatched junction bases: 8. CDR1 is MNHEY, CDR2 SMNVEV, per germline (reference sequence). The CDR3 here is CASSPGTSGQNEQFF. In DNA form, the CDR3 reads TGTGCCAGCAGCCCCGGGACTAGCGGTCAAAATGAGCAGTTCTTC.

This clonotype was recorded a few times. The chain links TRBV5-6 to TRBJ1-1, with D uncertain. Germline values: CDR1 SGHDT, CDR2 YYEEEE. The length of the CDR3 is 11 residues. Trimming shortened V by 4 bases and J by 2 bases, and 3 bases separated the two germline ends. The CDR3 here is CASSQNTEAFF. DNA of the CDR3: TGTGCCAGCAGCCAAAACACTGAAGCTTTCTTT.

V is TRBV7-2 and J is TRBJ2-7, with D unresolved. The CDR3 spans 13 residues. Germline V CDR1 and CDR2: SGHTA, FQGNSA. Trimming removed 5 bases at V and 1 base at J, with 9 bases between. As DNA, the CDR3 is TGTGCCAGCAGCCAGACTCCGTCCTACGAGCAGTACTTC. Protein: CASSQTPSYEQYF.

This clonotype was seen a single time. The chain carries TRBV9 and TRBJ1-1; the D gene is possibly TRBD1 (5 bases). The germline CDR1 and CDR2 sequences are SGDLS and YYNGEE. Deletions cut 3 bases from V and 1 base from J, with 10 bases between. The CDR3 has 14 residues. The CDR3 is CASSGGDRNTEAFF. CDR3 bases: TGTGCCAGCAGCGGCGGGGACCGGAACACTGAAGCTTTCTTT.

The chain is built from TRBV6-1 and TRBJ2-7, with 8 bases fitting TRBD1. The ends lost 5 bases at V and 2 bases at J; junction bases unmatched: 5. The CDR3 extends over 14 amino acids. CDR1 MNHNS and CDR2 SASEGT come from the germline V gene. CDR3 in amino acids: CASSRTGRTYEQYF. In nucleotides, the CDR3 is TGTGCCAGCAGTCGGACAGGGCGCACCTACGAGCAGTACTTC.

The J gene is TRBJ1-1, the V gene TRBV4-3; the D gene is possibly TRBD1 (5 bases). Germline V gene sequence: CDR1 LGHNA, CDR2 YSLEER. Trimming took 5 bases from V and 5 from J, leaving 15 bases between them. The CDR3 has 14 amino acids. The CDR3 DNA is TGCGCCAGCAGCGGAAACACCGGACAAACTGAAGCTTTCTTT. This translates into CASSGNTGQTEAFF.

The chain carries TRBV7-9 and TRBJ2-3; 8 bases fit TRBD1. The CDR3 has 13 amino acids. V was pared by 8 bases and J by 0 bases, with 1 base of the junction left unmatched. Germline V lookup: CDR1 SEHNR, CDR2 FQNEAQ (reference sequence). CDR3 amino acids: CASRDRSTDTQYF. The DNA for the CDR3 is TGTGCCAGCCGGGACAGGAGCACAGATACGCAGTATTTT.

This clonotype showed up just a few times. The chain couples TRBV12-3 or TRBV12-4 to TRBJ2-5; 13 nucleotides align to TRBD2. The length of the CDR3 is 15 residues. After removal of 1 base from V and 6 bases from J, the junction contained 2 bases not matched to a gene. CDR3 region: CASSLELAGGQTQYF. The CDR3 region has the DNA TGTGCCAGCAGTTTAGAACTAGCGGGAGGGCAGACCCAGTACTTC.

This clonotype has only one observation. The chain joins TRBV20-1 to TRBJ2-7; 7 bases align to TRBD1. V dropped 3 bases and J dropped 2; count of bases not matched to a gene: 1. The CDR3 consists of 12 residues. Per germline, CDR1 DFQATT and CDR2 SNEGSKA (reference sequence). As DNA, the CDR3 is TGCAGTGCTAGGACAGGGACCTACGAGCAGTACTTC. It codes for CSARTGTYEQYF.